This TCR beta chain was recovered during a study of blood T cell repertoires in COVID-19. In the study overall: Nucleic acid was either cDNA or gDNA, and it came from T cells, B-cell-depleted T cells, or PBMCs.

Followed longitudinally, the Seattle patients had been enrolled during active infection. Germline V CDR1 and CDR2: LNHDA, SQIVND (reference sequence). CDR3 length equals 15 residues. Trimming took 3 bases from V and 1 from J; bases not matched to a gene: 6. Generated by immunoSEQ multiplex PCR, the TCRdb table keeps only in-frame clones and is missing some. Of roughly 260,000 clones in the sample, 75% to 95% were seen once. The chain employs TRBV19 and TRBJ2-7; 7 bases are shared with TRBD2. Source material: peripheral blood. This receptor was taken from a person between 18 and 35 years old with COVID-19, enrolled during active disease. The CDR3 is CASSMAAGASYEQYF. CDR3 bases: TGTGCCAGTAGTATGGCGGCGGGAGCTTCCTACGAGCAGTACTTC.